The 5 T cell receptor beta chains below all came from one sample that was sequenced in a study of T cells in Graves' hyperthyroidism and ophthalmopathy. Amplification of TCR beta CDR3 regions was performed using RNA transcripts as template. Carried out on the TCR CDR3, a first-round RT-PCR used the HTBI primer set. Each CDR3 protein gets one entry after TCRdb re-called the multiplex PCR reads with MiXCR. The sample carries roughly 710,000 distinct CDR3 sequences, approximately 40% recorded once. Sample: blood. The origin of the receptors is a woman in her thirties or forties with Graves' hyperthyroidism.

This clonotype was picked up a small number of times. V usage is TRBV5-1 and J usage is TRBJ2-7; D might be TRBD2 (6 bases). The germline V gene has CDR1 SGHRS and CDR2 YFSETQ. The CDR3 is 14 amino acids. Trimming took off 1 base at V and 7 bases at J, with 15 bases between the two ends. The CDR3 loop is CASSLLRGPGEQYF. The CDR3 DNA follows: TGCGCCAGCAGCTTGTTGCGGGGCCCGGGAGAGCAGTACTTC.

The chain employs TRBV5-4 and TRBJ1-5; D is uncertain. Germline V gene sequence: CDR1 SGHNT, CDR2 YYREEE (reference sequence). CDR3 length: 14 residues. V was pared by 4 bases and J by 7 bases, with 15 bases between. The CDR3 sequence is CASSQDGPGQPQHF. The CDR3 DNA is TGTGCCAGCAGCCAAGACGGACCGGGGCAGCCCCAGCATTTT.

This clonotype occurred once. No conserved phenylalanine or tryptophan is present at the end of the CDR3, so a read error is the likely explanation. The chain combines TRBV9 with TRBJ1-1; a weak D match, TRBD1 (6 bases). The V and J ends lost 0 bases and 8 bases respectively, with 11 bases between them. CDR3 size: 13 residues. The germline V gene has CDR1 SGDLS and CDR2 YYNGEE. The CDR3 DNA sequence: TGTGCCAGCAGCGTAGACGCCAGGGGAGAAGCTTTCCTT. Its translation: CASSVDARGEAFL.

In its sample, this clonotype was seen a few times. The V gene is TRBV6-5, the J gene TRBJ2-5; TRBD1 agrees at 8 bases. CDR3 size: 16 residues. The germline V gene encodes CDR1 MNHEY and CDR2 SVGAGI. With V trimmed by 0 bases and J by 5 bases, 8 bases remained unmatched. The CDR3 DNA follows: TGTGCCAGCAGTTACTCCTCGACAGGGGCTAAGGAGACCCAGTACTTC. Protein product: CASSYSSTGAKETQYF.

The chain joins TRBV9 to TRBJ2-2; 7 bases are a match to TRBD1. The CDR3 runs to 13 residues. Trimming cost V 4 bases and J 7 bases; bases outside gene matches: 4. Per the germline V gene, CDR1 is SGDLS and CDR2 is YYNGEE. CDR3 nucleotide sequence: TGTGCCAGCAGCTCCTCAGGGGGCGGGGAGCTGTTTTTT. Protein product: CASSSSGGGELFF.